What follows are 30 T cell receptor beta chains derived from one specimen sequenced in a study of shared clonotypes between healthy human individuals. The assay was immunoSEQ multiplex PCR, and TCRdb's table has in-frame clones only and misses some. The table lists over a million clones, approximately 80% of them singletons. Material: memory CD4+ T cells from PBMCs. Noted subset: CD45RA-negative fraction. All receptors derive from a man younger than 35 in good health. Some clones in this sample may be carry-over from other donors' samples.

The rearrangement joins TRBV7-2 to TRBJ2-7; D is unresolved. In germline, CDR1 is SGHTA, CDR2 FQGNSA. CDR3 size: 14 residues. The V gene lost 1 base and the J gene lost 3 bases, with 10 bases spanning the gap. CDR3 sequence (DNA): TGTGCCAGCAGCTTAGTGAGTGGGGTCTACGAGCAGTACTTC. This sequence encodes CASSLVSGVYEQYF. Supplemented by reference TRBV7-2 and TRBJ2-7, the full variable domain reads GAGVSQSPSNKVTEKGKDVELRCDPISGHTALYWYRQSLGQGLEFLIYFQGNSAPDKSGLPSDRFSAERTGGSVSTLTIQRTQQEDSAVYLCASSLVSGVYEQYFGPGTRLTVT.

The V call is TRBV28, the J call TRBJ1-2; D not certain. This CDR3 comprises 14 residues. Per the germline V gene, CDR1 is MDHEN and CDR2 is SYDVKM. The V end was cut by 7 bases, the J end by 8 bases, with 20 bases between. DNA of the CDR3: TGTGCCAGCACCTGGGGAACAGCCTATACCGGCTACACCTTC. It translates to CASTWGTAYTGYTF.

The V call is TRBV30, the J call TRBJ1-3; D gene unclear. Germline-derived CDR1 and CDR2 are GTSNPN and SVGIG (reference sequence). V lost 5 bases and J lost 2, with 16 bases in between. The CDR3 loop spans 15 amino acids. CDR3 loop: CAWGRGPATGNTIYF. The CDR3 bases are TGTGCCTGGGGCAGAGGGCCAGCCACTGGAAACACCATATATTTT.

V is TRBV28 and J is TRBJ2-7, with a tentative D call TRBD1 (6 bases). The V and J ends lost 6 bases and 0 bases respectively, with 9 bases between them. Germline V CDR1 and CDR2: MDHEN, SYDVKM. The CDR3 covers 13 residues. The CDR3 bases are TGTGCCAGCAGCGGGACAAACTCCTACGAGCAGTACTTC. Protein: CASSGTNSYEQYF.

The chain combines TRBV18 with TRBJ2-4; D perhaps matches TRBD2 (5 bases). The CDR3 has 14 amino acids. The germline V and J ends were trimmed by 3 bases and 6 bases, with 12 bases remaining between them. The germline gives CDR1 KGHSH, CDR2 LQKENI. The CDR3 sequence: CASSPPSGGNIQYF. The DNA of the CDR3 is TGTGCCAGCTCACCCCCGAGCGGCGGAAACATTCAGTACTTC.

The chain links TRBV7-3 to TRBJ2-1; 7 nucleotides match TRBD2. The CDR3 has 16 amino acids. The V gene's germline CDR1 is SGHTA and CDR2 FQGTGA. V was clipped by 5 bases and J by 6 bases; unmatched bases: 13. The CDR3 DNA follows: TGTGCCAGCAGCCGGGGATCGGGAGGTGTTGGCAATGAGCAGTTCTTC. Translated, it gives CASSRGSGGVGNEQFF.

V is TRBV7-3 and J is TRBJ1-2; 8 bases line up with TRBD1. The CDR3 is 15 residues long. CDR1 and CDR2 (germline): SGHTA, FQGTGA. J was trimmed by 7 bases and V by 8 bases; bases with no gene match: 15. Here the CDR3 reads CASGTGSGLEGGYTF. DNA for the CDR3: TGTGCCAGCGGGACAGGCAGCGGGCTCGAGGGTGGCTACACCTTC.

On this clone itself: Other DNA sequences within the sample encode an identical CDR3. The chain is built from TRBV15 and TRBJ2-7, with a weak D call TRBD1 (6 bases). The ends were cut back, 4 bases at V and 1 base at J, with 8 bases in the middle. Germline V gene lookup returns CDR1 LNHNV and CDR2 YYDKDF (reference sequence). The CDR3 runs 13 residues. CDR3: CATSIDRSYEQYF. The CDR3 nucleotides are TGTGCCACCAGCATCGACAGGTCCTACGAGCAGTACTTC.

The CDR3 here is CASSLIARGMDEQFF. The DNA of the CDR3 is TGCGCCAGCAGCTTGATTGCTCGAGGGATGGATGAGCAGTTCTTC. V is TRBV5-1 and J is TRBJ2-1, with a tentative D call TRBD2 (5 bases). V shed 1 base and J shed 8 bases, with 16 bases lying between them. Germline V gene sequence: CDR1 SGHRS, CDR2 YFSETQ. The CDR3 length is 15 residues.

The chain links TRBV18 to TRBJ1-1; no firm D call. V lost 4 bases and J lost 1, with 10 bases in between. The CDR3 runs to 14 residues. Germline-derived CDR1 and CDR2 are KGHSH and LQKENI. The CDR3 here is CASSLLTENTEAFF. CDR3 nucleotide sequence: TGTGCCAGCTCACTCCTGACGGAGAACACTGAAGCTTTCTTT.

This clone was seen once. V gene TRBV5-4 combines with J gene TRBJ2-5; D perhaps matches TRBD2 (5 bases). The DNA end favors TRBJ2-7, so the J call may be wrong. The CDR3 has 14 residues. The germline V gene encodes CDR1 SGHNT and CDR2 YYREEE (reference sequence). CDR3 region: CASSLKSGNDEQYF. CDR3 in DNA: TGTGCCAGCAGCTTGAAATCCGGGAACGACGAGCAGTACTTC.

This clone was counted a few times. V and J are TRBV27 and TRBJ1-4, with no clear D. Trimming shortened V by 7 bases and J by 3 bases, and 15 bases separated the two germline ends. The length of the CDR3 is 15 residues. The germline gives CDR1 MNHEY, CDR2 SMNVEV (reference sequence). This CDR3 reads CASTRRFVANEKLFF. The CDR3 DNA is TGTGCCAGCACCCGTCGGTTTGTGGCTAATGAAAAACTGTTTTTT.

The gene calls are TRBV30 and TRBJ1-2; TRBD1 might be the D (6 bases). With 2 bases removed from V and 2 bases from J, the gap between germline ends came to 12 bases. CDR3 size: 14 residues. Looked up from germline, CDR1 is GTSNPN and CDR2 is SVGIG (reference sequence). Here the CDR3 reads CAWSTPQGNYGYTF. CDR3 nucleotide sequence: TGTGCCTGGAGTACCCCCCAGGGGAACTATGGCTACACCTTC.

The genes are TRBV14 and TRBJ2-1; D is ambiguous. V was pared by 5 bases and J by 5 bases, with 10 bases between. Per the germline V gene, CDR1 is SGHDN and CDR2 is FVKESK. The length of the CDR3 is 13 residues. In DNA, the CDR3 is TGTGCCAGCAGCGGGTTGCGACACAATGAGCAGTTCTTC. This sequence encodes CASSGLRHNEQFF.

This chain links TRBV28 with TRBJ2-3; D is unresolved. Germline assignment: CDR1 MDHEN and CDR2 SYDVKM. Between the trimmed V and J ends, which lost 6 bases and 5 bases, there was a span of 12 bases. The CDR3 has 13 residues. The CDR3 loop is CASSPFTGDTQYF. CDR3 nucleotide sequence: TGTGCCAGCAGCCCATTTACGGGAGATACGCAGTATTTT.

Worth noting for this clone: This may arise from a read error, as a much more abundant clone is one base away. The final CDR3 position lacks the conserved phenylalanine or tryptophan, pointing to a likely read error. V and J are TRBV30 and TRBJ2-7; possible D gene TRBD1, 6 bases. V lost 3 bases and J 1 base, leaving 10 bases between the germline ends. The germline CDR1 and CDR2 sequences are GTSNPN and SVGIG (reference sequence). The CDR3 has 13 amino acids. CDR3 nucleotide sequence: TGTGCCTGGAGGGACAGCGCATCCTACGAGCAGTACTCC. As protein: CAWRDSASYEQYS.

In DNA, the CDR3 is TGTGCCAGCAGTAGACTAGCGGGAGCGACAGATACGCAGTATTTT. Amino acids: CASSRLAGATDTQYF. The rearrangement links TRBV27 to TRBJ2-3, with TRBD2 matching 12 bases. Trimming removed 5 bases from V and 3 bases from J; junction bases left unmatched: 3. The CDR3 totals 15 residues. Germline CDR1 MNHEY, CDR2 SMNVEV (reference sequence).

V is TRBV7-8 and J is TRBJ1-5; 7 nucleotides agree with TRBD1. J was trimmed by 4 bases and V by 5 bases; bases with no gene match: 11. CDR1 SGHVS and CDR2 FQNEAQ come from the germline V gene. This CDR3 has 16 amino acids. This chain's CDR3 is CASSAEAGTVNQPQHF. DNA for the CDR3: TGTGCCAGCAGCGCGGAAGCCGGGACAGTTAATCAGCCCCAGCATTTT.

V usage is TRBV6-5 and J usage is TRBJ1-3, with 12 bases fitting TRBD1. V trimming: 6 bases; J trimming: 3 bases; junction bases outside the gene matches: 3. Germline loops: CDR1 MNHEY, CDR2 SVGAGI. The CDR3 extends over 15 amino acids. The CDR3 DNA reads as TGTGCCAGCAGAGGGACAGGGGGCGGTGGAAACACCATATATTTT. Amino acids: CASRGTGGGGNTIYF.

The chain uses TRBV11-3 and TRBJ2-1, with D perhaps TRBD2 (5 bases). V lost 4 bases and J lost 8, with 15 bases in between. Germline V gene data show CDR1 as SGHNT and CDR2 as YENEEA. The length of the CDR3 is 14 residues. CDR3 in amino acids: CASSSSLASHEQFF. Written as DNA, the CDR3 is TGTGCCAGCAGCTCGAGCCTAGCATCCCATGAGCAGTTCTTC. Combining the CDR3 with reference TRBV11-3 and TRBJ2-1 gives the whole variable domain EAGVVQSPRYKIIEKKQPVAFWCNPISGHNTLYWYLQNLGQGPELLIRYENEEAVDDSQLPKDRFSAERLKGVDSTLKIQPAELGDSAVYLCASSSSLASHEQFFGPGTRLTVL.

With regard to this clone: At one of its ends the junction is not consistent with the germline gene, which may arise from a read error. The J gene is TRBJ2-5, the V gene TRBV5-1; 7 bases align to TRBD1. The CDR3 loop spans 16 amino acids. Germline CDR1 SGHRS, CDR2 YFSETQ. For the CDR3, the DNA is TGCGCCAGCAGCTTAGCCAGGGGGATCTCCCAAGAGGCCCAGTACTTC. Translation gives CASSLARGISQEAQYF. The variable domain in full, completed from reference TRBV5-1 and TRBJ2-5, reads KAGVTQTPRYLIKTRGQQVTLSCSPISGHRSVSWYQQTPGQGLQFLFEYFSETQRNKGNFPGRFSGRQFSNSRSEMNVSTLELGDSALYLCASSLARGISQEAQYFGPGTRLLVL.

The CDR3 sequence: CASSFSFSQKYEQYF. In DNA form, the CDR3 reads TGTGCCAGCAGTTTTAGTTTCAGCCAAAAATACGAGCAGTACTTC. This chain joins TRBV28 and TRBJ2-7; D uncertain. Germline-derived CDR1 and CDR2 are MDHEN and SYDVKM. V dropped 3 bases and J dropped 4 bases, with 16 bases sitting between them. This CDR3 comprises 15 residues.

A remark on this clone: Other DNA sequences within the sample encode an identical CDR3. The V call is TRBV18, the J call TRBJ2-5; D unresolved. The CDR3 loop spans 14 amino acids. Trimming took off 0 bases at V and 1 base at J, with 6 bases between the two ends. CDR1 and CDR2 from the germline V gene are KGHSH and LQKENI. CDR3 DNA: TGTGCCAGCTCACCACCGAACGGCCAAGAGACCCAGTACTTC. The encoded protein is CASSPPNGQETQYF.

A single count supports this clone. This chain uses TRBV7-9 with TRBJ2-1; 7 bases align to TRBD2. Germline values: CDR1 SEHNR, CDR2 FQNEAQ (reference sequence). After removal of 6 bases from V and 3 bases from J, the junction contained 11 bases not matched to a gene. The CDR3 is 16 amino acids. The CDR3 is CASSSTSQSFYNEQFF. CDR3 DNA: TGTGCCAGCAGTTCGACTAGCCAGAGCTTCTACAATGAGCAGTTCTTC.

The chain couples TRBV5-1 to TRBJ2-7; D is unclear. The CDR3 contains 16 residues. From germline, CDR1 is SGHRS and CDR2 YFSETQ. Between the trimmed V and J ends, which lost 1 base and 2 bases, there was a span of 16 bases. The CDR3 DNA sequence: TGCGCCAGCAGCTTGTTTCCCGGGCTCGGAACCTACGAGCAGTACTTC. As protein: CASSLFPGLGTYEQYF. The whole variable domain, remainder taken from reference TRBV5-1 and TRBJ2-7, is KAGVTQTPRYLIKTRGQQVTLSCSPISGHRSVSWYQQTPGQGLQFLFEYFSETQRNKGNFPGRFSGRQFSNSRSEMNVSTLELGDSALYLCASSLFPGLGTYEQYFGPGTRLTVT.

V and J are TRBV28 and TRBJ1-1, with D tentatively TRBD1 (5 bases). Germline V gene sequence: CDR1 MDHEN, CDR2 SYDVKM. CDR3 length: 15 residues. Trimming took 7 bases from V and 1 from J, leaving 16 bases between them. The DNA of the CDR3 is TGTGCCAGCAATTCGGCAGGGCGTGGGAACACTGAAGCTTTCTTT. This encodes CASNSAGRGNTEAFF.

This rearrangement joins TRBV7-3 to TRBJ2-1; D perhaps matches TRBD1 (6 bases). Germline CDR1 is SGHTA and CDR2 is FQGTGA. The CDR3 totals 13 residues. The V and J ends lost 8 bases and 6 bases respectively, with 14 bases between them. The CDR3 here is CASSGHGLNEQFF. The CDR3 DNA reads TGTGCCAGCTCGGGACATGGTCTCAATGAGCAGTTCTTC.

This clone was picked up one time. At the DNA level, this CDR3 is encoded by other sequences in the same sample as well. The V and J genes are TRBV9 and TRBJ2-1; 11 bases line up with TRBD2. The V gene's germline CDR1 is SGDLS and CDR2 YYNGEE. The trim removed 2 bases at V and 4 bases at J, leaving 2 bases unmatched. The CDR3 has 15 residues. CDR3 coding DNA: TGTGCCAGCAGCGTGACTAGCGGGACGTACAATGAGCAGTTCTTC. It yields the protein CASSVTSGTYNEQFF. Drawing the rest from reference TRBV9 and TRBJ2-1, the complete variable domain is DSGVTQTPKHLITATGQRVTLRCSPRSGDLSVYWYQQSLDQGLQFLIQYYNGEERAKGNILERFSAQQFPDLHSELNLSSLELGDSALYFCASSVTSGTYNEQFFGPGTRLTVL.

This chain joins TRBV6-5 and TRBJ1-1; no firm D call. Germline V lookup: CDR1 MNHEY, CDR2 SVGAGI. V dropped 5 bases and J dropped 0 bases, with 7 bases sitting between them. The CDR3 runs 13 residues. In DNA, the CDR3 is TGTGCCAGCAGTCGCGGGATGAACACTGAAGCTTTCTTT. Its translation: CASSRGMNTEAFF.

The genes are TRBV29-1 and TRBJ2-7; either TRBD1 or TRBD2 may fit D (6 bases each). The CDR3 consists of 16 residues. Germline lookup yields CDR1 SQVTM and CDR2 ANQGSEA. V was shortened by 0 bases and J by 3 bases, with 18 bases between the two germline ends. The CDR3 sequence: CSVEDLRGRVVYEQYF. In DNA form, the CDR3 reads TGCAGCGTTGAAGATCTTCGGGGGCGAGTCGTCTACGAGCAGTACTTC.